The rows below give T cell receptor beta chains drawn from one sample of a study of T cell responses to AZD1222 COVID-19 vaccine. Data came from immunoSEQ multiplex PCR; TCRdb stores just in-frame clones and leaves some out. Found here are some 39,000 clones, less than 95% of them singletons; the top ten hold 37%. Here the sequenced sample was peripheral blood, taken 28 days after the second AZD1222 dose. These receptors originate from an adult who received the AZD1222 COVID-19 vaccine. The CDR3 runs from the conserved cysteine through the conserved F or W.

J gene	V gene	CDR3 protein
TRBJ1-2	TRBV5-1	CASSLAWDRGYTF
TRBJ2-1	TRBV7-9	CASSLALAGGDEQFF
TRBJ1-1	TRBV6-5	CASNFRQGNTEAFF
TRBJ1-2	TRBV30	CAWTSGRQGGGYTF
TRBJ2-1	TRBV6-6	CASNFRTPYNEQFF
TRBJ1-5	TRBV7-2	CASSLPPTGQGSSQPQHF
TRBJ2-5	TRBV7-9	CASSLEGGGQETQYF
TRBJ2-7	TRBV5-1	CASSSDRGGLDEQYF
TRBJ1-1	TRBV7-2	CASLGGGQGLNTEAFF
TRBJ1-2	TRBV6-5	CASSYAANSGTYGYTF
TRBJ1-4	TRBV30	CACPGGKGEKLFF
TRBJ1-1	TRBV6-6	CASSGLPSDTEAFF
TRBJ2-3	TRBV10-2	CASAGTGFDTQYF
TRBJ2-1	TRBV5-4	CASSLDSSVFF
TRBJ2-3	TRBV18	CASSGTGMRTDTQYF
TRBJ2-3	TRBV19	CASSPDFTDTQYF
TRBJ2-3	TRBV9	CASSEWTTDTQYF
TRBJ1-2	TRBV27	CASSLLGQGSYDGYTF
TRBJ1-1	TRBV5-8	CASSLVPSLRTEAFF
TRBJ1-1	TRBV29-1	CSVALGQGFTTEAFF
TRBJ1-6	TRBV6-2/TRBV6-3	CASSYRPGPEGTYNSPLHF
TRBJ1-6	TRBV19	CASRTQGAGSPLHF
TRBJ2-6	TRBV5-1	CASSLAGANVLTF
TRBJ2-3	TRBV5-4	CASTVGLGGRGGTDTQYF
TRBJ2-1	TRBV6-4	CASSDLPSAGDDEQFF
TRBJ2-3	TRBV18	CASSPFAEGTDTQYF
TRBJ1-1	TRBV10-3	CAISEFVMNTEAFF
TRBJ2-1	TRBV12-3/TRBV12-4	CASNFPGRDEQFF
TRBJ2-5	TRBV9	CASSGTGSLETQYF
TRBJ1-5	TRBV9	CASSVGSGPNQPQHF
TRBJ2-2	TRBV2	CASSGRRGANTGELFF
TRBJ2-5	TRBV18	CASSPVGGAETQYF
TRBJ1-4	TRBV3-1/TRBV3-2	CASSHSGLGEKLFF
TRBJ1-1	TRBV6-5	CASSYSGRDTEAFF
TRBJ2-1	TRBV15	CATSRQGIESYNEQFF
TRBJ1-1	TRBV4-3	CASSQEGREDTEAFF
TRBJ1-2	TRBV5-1	CASSGVSVRGGYTF
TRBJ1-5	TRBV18	CASSPLGRANQPQHF
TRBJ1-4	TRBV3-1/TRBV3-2	CASSLGQSWEKLFF
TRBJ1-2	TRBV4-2	CASSQEQGIGYGYTF
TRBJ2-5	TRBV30	CAWSSGGGAQETQYF
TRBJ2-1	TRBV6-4	CASSENKYNEQFF
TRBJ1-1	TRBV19	CASSIGQANTEAFF
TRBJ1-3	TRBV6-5	CASEQSGNTIYF
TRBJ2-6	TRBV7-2	CAIPGTALSGANVLTF
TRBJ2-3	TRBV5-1	CASSPVRDTQYF
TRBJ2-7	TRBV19	CASSIAGGSHEQYF
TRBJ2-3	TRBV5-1	CASRIGPSGRDTQYF